Listed here are 29 T cell receptor beta chains from one sample, sequenced in a study of technical replicates of blood from a few donors. Here immunoSEQ multiplex PCR was the method, and the copy in TCRdb shows in-frame clones only, minus some. The table includes about 93,000 clones, roughly 96% detected once. Material: T cells isolated from PBMCs. These receptor sequences come from a human donor in good health.

This clone has just one count. The chain recombines TRBV5-4 with TRBJ1-2; no clear D. This CDR3 is 15 amino acids long. The germline V and J ends were trimmed by 2 bases and 2 bases, with 13 bases remaining between them. Germline values: CDR1 SGHNT, CDR2 YYREEE (reference sequence). In nucleotides, the CDR3 is TGTGCCAGCAGCTTAGATCAAGGGAGAAACTATGGCTACACCTTC. Translating it yields CASSLDQGRNYGYTF. The full variable domain, with the rest looked up from reference TRBV5-4 and TRBJ1-2, is ETGVTQSPTHLIKTRGQQVTLRCSSQSGHNTVSWYQQALGQGPQFIFQYYREEENGRGNFPPRFSGLQFPNYSSELNVNALELDDSALYLCASSLDQGRNYGYTFGSGTRLTVV.

The CDR3 loop is CASSTPRTGGYTF. Written as DNA, the CDR3 is TGTGCCAGCAGCACCCCTCGTACCGGTGGCTACACCTTC. This sequence joins TRBV11-2 and TRBJ1-2, with D hard to call. Trimming removed 5 bases at V and 7 bases at J, with 14 bases between. This CDR3 has 13 residues. Germline V gene lookup returns CDR1 SGHAT and CDR2 FQNNGV.

The chain couples TRBV28 to TRBJ1-1; no reliable D call. CDR3 length: 13 residues. Looked up from germline, CDR1 is MDHEN and CDR2 is SYDVKM. V lost 3 bases, J lost 3 bases, and 8 bases lay in between. The CDR3: CASSFRLDTEAFF. In nucleotides, the CDR3 is TGTGCCAGCAGTTTTAGACTCGACACTGAAGCTTTCTTT. The full variable domain, with the rest looked up from reference TRBV28 and TRBJ1-1, is DVKVTQSSRYLVKRTGEKVFLECVQDMDHENMFWYRQDPGLGLRLIYFSYDVKMKEKGDIPEGYSVSREKKERFSLILESASTNQTSMYLCASSFRLDTEAFFGQGTRLTVV.

The genes are TRBV7-8 and TRBJ2-2; D possibly corresponds to TRBD1 (5 bases). CDR3 size: 17 residues. Trimming took 5 bases from V and 5 from J, leaving 21 bases between them. Germline V lookup: CDR1 SGHVS, CDR2 FQNEAQ. CDR3 amino acids: CASSALQAFMGTGELFF. CDR3 coding DNA: TGTGCCAGCAGCGCCTTACAGGCGTTCATGGGGACCGGGGAGCTGTTTTTT.

This rearrangement joins TRBV6-1 to TRBJ1-4; no firm D call. In germline, CDR1 is MNHNS, CDR2 SASEGT. The CDR3 totals 15 residues. The V gene lost 7 bases and the J gene lost 3 bases, with 15 bases spanning the gap. The CDR3 bases are TGTGCCAGCAAGGAGGTCTCCGCTGCTAATGAAAAACTGTTTTTT. Translating it yields CASKEVSAANEKLFF.

This chain joins TRBV5-4 and TRBJ2-1; 8 nucleotides agree with TRBD2. In germline, CDR1 is SGHNT, CDR2 YYREEE (reference sequence). The V segment lost 4 bases and the J segment 5 bases; nucleotides outside the gene matches: 8. This CDR3 is 15 amino acids long. CDR3: CASSPRLASHNEQFF. The CDR3 DNA reads TGTGCCAGCAGCCCCCGACTAGCGAGTCACAATGAGCAGTTCTTC.

The CDR3 sequence is CASSQEQGVSYQPQHF. CDR3 DNA sequence: TGCGCCAGCAGCCAGGAACAGGGAGTTTCTTATCAGCCCCAGCATTTT. The chain is built from TRBV4-1 and TRBJ1-5; tentative D call: TRBD1 (6 bases). The CDR3 is 16 amino acids. V was clipped by 3 bases and J by 5 bases, with 17 bases between them. The germline V gene has CDR1 MGHRA and CDR2 YSYEKL.

The chain is built from TRBV2 and TRBJ2-7; 7 bases align to TRBD1. J was trimmed by 2 bases and V by 6 bases; bases with no gene match: 13. The germline CDR1 and CDR2 sequences are SNHLY and FYNNEI. The CDR3 loop spans 16 amino acids. The CDR3 here is CASSLPGTAHAYEQYF. DNA of the CDR3: TGTGCCAGCAGCCTTCCCGGGACAGCTCACGCCTACGAGCAGTACTTC. The complete variable domain, with remaining parts taken from reference TRBV2 and TRBJ2-7, reads EPEVTQTPSHQVTQMGQEVILRCVPISNHLYFYWYRQILGQKVEFLVSFYNNEISEKSEIFDDQFSVERPDGSNFTLKIRSTKLEDSAMYFCASSLPGTAHAYEQYFGPGTRLTVT.

The J gene is TRBJ1-2, the V gene TRBV9; 11 positions agree with TRBD1. V dropped 3 bases and J dropped 4; count of bases not matched to a gene: 11. This CDR3 comprises 17 residues. The V gene's germline CDR1 is SGDLS and CDR2 YYNGEE. Written as DNA, the CDR3 is TGTGCCAGCAGCGACTGGACCCGGGACAGGGGGAGCTATGGCTACACCTTC. Its translation: CASSDWTRDRGSYGYTF.

The rearrangement links TRBV25-1 to TRBJ1-2; D is uncertain. Looked up from germline, CDR1 is MGHDK and CDR2 is SYGVNS. This CDR3 spans 13 amino acids. The V end lost 2 bases, the J end lost 2 bases, and 6 bases lay between the germline ends. In DNA, the CDR3 is TGTGCCAGCAGTGAAGCGGGGAACTATGGCTACACCTTC. This sequence encodes CASSEAGNYGYTF.

This clone was recorded only once. The chain links TRBV9 to TRBJ2-3; no clear D. The CDR3 is 14 amino acids. Looked up from germline, CDR1 is SGDLS and CDR2 is YYNGEE. Between the trimmed V and J ends, which lost 0 bases and 0 bases, there was a span of 5 bases. The CDR3 loop reads CASSVALSTDTQYF. The CDR3 DNA reads as TGTGCCAGCAGCGTAGCGCTAAGCACAGATACGCAGTATTTT.

V gene TRBV7-2 combines with J gene TRBJ2-1; 12 nucleotides agree with TRBD2. The CDR3 consists of 19 residues. V trimming: 5 bases; J trimming: 0 bases; junction bases outside the gene matches: 11. Germline CDR1 SGHTA, CDR2 FQGNSA. The CDR3 is CASSPRLAGVLSSYNEQFF. The CDR3 DNA sequence: TGTGCCAGCAGCCCAAGACTAGCGGGAGTACTAAGCTCCTACAATGAGCAGTTCTTC.

The chain couples TRBV15 to TRBJ1-5; the D gene is possibly TRBD1 (6 bases). The germline V and J ends were trimmed by 0 bases and 5 bases, with 11 bases remaining between them. This CDR3 has 15 residues. Germline V gives CDR1 LNHNV, CDR2 YYDKDF (reference sequence). CDR3 in DNA: TGTGCCACCAGCAGAGAACACAGGGTTGATCAGCCCCAGCATTTT. It is translated as CATSREHRVDQPQHF.

As for this clone: A read error may account for a junction end that differs from germline. This chain joins TRBV6-1 and TRBJ2-3; 10 positions agree with TRBD1. Looked up from germline, CDR1 is MNHNS and CDR2 is SASEGT. The CDR3 consists of 14 residues. CDR3 bases: TGTGCCAGCAGTCAAGCCGGGACAGGGGTTACGCAGTATTTT. The encoded protein is CASSQAGTGVTQYF.

The CDR3 region has the DNA TGTGCCAGCAAGACCAGGGGTGTCGGTAATTCACCCCTCCACTTT. It yields the protein CASKTRGVGNSPLHF. This chain connects TRBV2 to TRBJ1-6; maybe TRBD1 (6 bases). CDR3 length: 15 residues. Germline CDR1 and CDR2: SNHLY and FYNNEI. V was clipped by 7 bases and J by 6 bases, with 16 bases between them.

This rearrangement joins TRBV27 to TRBJ1-3, with 7 bases that match TRBD1. Germline V lookup: CDR1 MNHEY, CDR2 SMNVEV (reference sequence). J lost 2 bases, V lost 2 bases, and 3 bases had no gene match. The CDR3 contains 15 residues. In DNA form, the CDR3 reads TGTGCCAGCAGTTTAAGGGGGCACGCTGGAAACACCATATATTTT. It translates to CASSLRGHAGNTIYF.

The J gene is TRBJ2-1, the V gene TRBV6-1; 7 bases are a match to TRBD2. The J segment lost 8 bases and the V segment lost 1 base, leaving 11 bases of the junction unmatched. The germline V gene has CDR1 MNHNS and CDR2 SASEGT. The CDR3 has 16 residues. This CDR3 is CASSEVGGSDVDEQFF. In DNA form, the CDR3 reads TGTGCCAGCAGTGAAGTCGGCGGGAGCGACGTGGATGAGCAGTTCTTC.

This clone was detected once. V and J are TRBV5-1 and TRBJ2-1, with 8 bases matching TRBD2. J was trimmed by 0 bases and V by 6 bases; bases with no gene match: 11. CDR3 size: 17 residues. Germline V CDR1 and CDR2: SGHRS, YFSETQ. For the CDR3, the DNA is TGCGCCAGCAACTATTTTTCGGGGGGGAGCTCCTACAATGAGCAGTTCTTC. Its protein is CASNYFSGGSSYNEQFF.

In its sample, this clone was seen once. This sequence joins TRBV6-6 and TRBJ1-3, with 9 bases aligning to TRBD1. The J segment lost 4 bases and the V segment lost 5 bases, leaving 6 bases of the junction unmatched. The CDR3 is made up of 15 amino acids. Germline V gene data show CDR1 as MNHNY and CDR2 as SVGAGI (reference sequence). The CDR3 protein is CASSGQGLAGNTIYF. The CDR3 DNA sequence: TGTGCCAGCAGTGGACAGGGGCTAGCGGGAAACACCATATATTTT.

This rearrangement joins TRBV6-1 to TRBJ2-7, with D possibly matching TRBD1 (5 bases). The CDR3 sequence is 13 residues long. V lost 4 bases and J 5 bases, leaving 12 bases between the germline ends. The germline V gene has CDR1 MNHNS and CDR2 SASEGT. The CDR3 sequence is CASSGPRAHEQYF. The CDR3 DNA follows: TGTGCCAGCAGTGGCCCCAGGGCCCACGAGCAGTACTTC.

This chain uses TRBV29-1 with TRBJ2-5; 7 bases fit TRBD1. CDR1 is SQVTM and CDR2 is ANQGSEA in the germline V gene. The CDR3 loop spans 12 amino acids. With 7 bases clipped from V and 0 bases from J, the junction kept 2 bases outside the gene matches. CDR3 in DNA: TGCAGCGGCAGGGGGTACCAAGAGACCCAGTACTTC. Translation: CSGRGYQETQYF.

The chain couples TRBV7-9 to TRBJ2-5, with D maybe TRBD1 (5 bases). Trimming took off 2 bases at V and 3 bases at J, with 10 bases between the two ends. The germline V gene encodes CDR1 SEHNR and CDR2 FQNEAQ (reference sequence). The CDR3 loop spans 14 amino acids. For the CDR3, the DNA is TGTGCCAGCAGCTTACGACGCAGGGAAGAGACCCAGTACTTC. Protein product: CASSLRRREETQYF.

The chain combines TRBV18 with TRBJ2-2; 10 positions agree with TRBD1. CDR1 is KGHSH, CDR2 LQKENI, per germline. The CDR3 spans 17 residues. The trim removed 3 bases at V and 5 bases at J, leaving 9 bases unmatched. CDR3 in amino acids: CASSPLSGTGETGELFF. CDR3 coding DNA: TGTGCCAGCTCACCCTTGTCCGGGACAGGGGAGACCGGGGAGCTGTTTTTT.

The chain is built from TRBV2 and TRBJ2-4; TRBD2 matches 10 bases. V was pared by 3 bases and J by 6 bases, with 8 bases of the junction left unmatched. The CDR3 contains 16 residues. The germline CDR1 and CDR2 sequences are SNHLY and FYNNEI. The CDR3 coding sequence is TGTGCCAGCAGTGACTATAAGGCTAGCGGGGGAAACATTCAGTACTTC. It translates to CASSDYKASGGNIQYF.

The chain links TRBV2 to TRBJ1-4; D is unclear. CDR3 size: 14 residues. Germline assignment: CDR1 SNHLY and CDR2 FYNNEI. With 3 bases removed from V and 8 bases from J, the gap between germline ends came to 13 bases. The CDR3 sequence: CASSDEMMSEKLFF. CDR3 DNA: TGTGCCAGCAGTGATGAGATGATGAGCGAAAAACTGTTTTTT.

V is TRBV2 and J is TRBJ2-1, with 13 bases lining up with TRBD2. The trim removed 3 bases at V and 6 bases at J, leaving 2 bases unmatched. The CDR3 is made up of 15 amino acids. The germline gives CDR1 SNHLY, CDR2 FYNNEI. This chain's CDR3 is CASSDGTSGINEQFF. The CDR3 region has the DNA TGTGCCAGCAGTGATGGGACTAGCGGGATCAATGAGCAGTTCTTC.

V usage is TRBV28 and J usage is TRBJ2-6; D uncertain. CDR1 and CDR2 (germline): MDHEN, SYDVKM. Trimming took 4 bases from V and 0 from J, leaving 10 bases between them. The CDR3 loop spans 16 amino acids. The CDR3 region is CASSSTWASGANVLTF. The CDR3 DNA sequence: TGTGCCAGCAGTTCCACCTGGGCCTCTGGGGCCAACGTCCTGACTTTC.

This rearrangement joins TRBV25-1 to TRBJ1-2; 7 bases line up with TRBD1. V dropped 7 bases and J dropped 7; count of bases not matched to a gene: 9. The CDR3 covers 13 residues. CDR1 is MGHDK and CDR2 is SYGVNS in the germline V gene. DNA of the CDR3: TGTGCCAGCACCAAAGGGGCAGGGGGTGGCTACACCTTC. Protein product: CASTKGAGGGYTF.

For the CDR3, the DNA is TGTGCCAGCACCGCGTGGGTGGCGGGAGGCCTCACCGGGGAGCTGTTTTTT. Translation gives CASTAWVAGGLTGELFF. V usage is TRBV28 and J usage is TRBJ2-2, with 8 bases identical to TRBD2. Germline V gives CDR1 MDHEN, CDR2 SYDVKM. The CDR3 is 17 amino acids. V lost 7 bases and J lost 4; bases outside the gene matches: 14.